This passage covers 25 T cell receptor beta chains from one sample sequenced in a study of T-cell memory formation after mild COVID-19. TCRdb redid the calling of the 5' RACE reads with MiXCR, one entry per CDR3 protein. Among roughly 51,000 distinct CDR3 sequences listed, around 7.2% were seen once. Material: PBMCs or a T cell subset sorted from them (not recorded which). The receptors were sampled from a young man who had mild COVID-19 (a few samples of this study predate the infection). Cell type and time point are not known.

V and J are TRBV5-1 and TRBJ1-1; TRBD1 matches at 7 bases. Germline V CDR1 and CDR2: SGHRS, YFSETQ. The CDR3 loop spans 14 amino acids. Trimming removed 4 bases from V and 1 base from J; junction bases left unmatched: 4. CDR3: CASSRSGGNTEAFF. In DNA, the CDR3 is TGCGCCAGCAGCCGCTCAGGGGGGAACACTGAAGCTTTCTTT. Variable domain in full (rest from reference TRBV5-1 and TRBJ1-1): KAGVTQTPRYLIKTRGQQVTLSCSPISGHRSVSWYQQTPGQGLQFLFEYFSETQRNKGNFPGRFSGRQFSNSRSEMNVSTLELGDSALYLCASSRSGGNTEAFFGQGTRLTVV.

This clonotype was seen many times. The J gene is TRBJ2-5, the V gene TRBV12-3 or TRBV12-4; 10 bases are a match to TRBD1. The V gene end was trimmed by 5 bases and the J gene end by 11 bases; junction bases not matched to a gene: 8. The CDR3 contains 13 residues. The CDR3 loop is CASSRTGGKVQYF. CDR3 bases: TGTGCCAGCAGTCGGACAGGGGGTAAAGTTCAGTACTTC.

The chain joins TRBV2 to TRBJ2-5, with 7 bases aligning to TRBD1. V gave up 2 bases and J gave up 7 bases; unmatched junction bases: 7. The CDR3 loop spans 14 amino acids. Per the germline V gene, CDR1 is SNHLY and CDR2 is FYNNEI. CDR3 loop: CASSENRGPGTQYF. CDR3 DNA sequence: TGTGCCAGCAGTGAAAACAGGGGCCCCGGGACCCAGTACTTC. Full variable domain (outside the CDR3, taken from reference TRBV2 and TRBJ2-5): EPEVTQTPSHQVTQMGQEVILRCVPISNHLYFYWYRQILGQKVEFLVSFYNNEISEKSEIFDDQFSVERPDGSNFTLKIRSTKLEDSAMYFCASSENRGPGTQYFGPGTRLLVL.

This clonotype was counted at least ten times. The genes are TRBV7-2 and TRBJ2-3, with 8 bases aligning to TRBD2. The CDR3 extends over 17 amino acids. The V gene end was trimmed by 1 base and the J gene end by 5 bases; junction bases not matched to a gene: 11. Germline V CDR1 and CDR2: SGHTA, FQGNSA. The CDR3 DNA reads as TGTGCCAGCAGCTTAGTTCTGTCGGGGGGGCCAGGAGATACGCAGTATTTT. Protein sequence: CASSLVLSGGPGDTQYF.

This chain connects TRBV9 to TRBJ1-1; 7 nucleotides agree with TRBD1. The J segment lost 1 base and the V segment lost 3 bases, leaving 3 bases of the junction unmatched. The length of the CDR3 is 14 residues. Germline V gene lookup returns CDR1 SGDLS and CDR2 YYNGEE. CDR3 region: CASSGDSRNTEAFF. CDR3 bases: TGTGCCAGCAGCGGGGACAGTCGGAACACTGAAGCTTTCTTT.

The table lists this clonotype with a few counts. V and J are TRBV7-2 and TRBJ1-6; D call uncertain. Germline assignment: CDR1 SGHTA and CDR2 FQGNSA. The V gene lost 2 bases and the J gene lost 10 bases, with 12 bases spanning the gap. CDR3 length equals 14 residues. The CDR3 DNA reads TGTGCCAGCAGCTTAATGGGAGTAAGCTCACCCCTCCACTTT. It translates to CASSLMGVSSPLHF.

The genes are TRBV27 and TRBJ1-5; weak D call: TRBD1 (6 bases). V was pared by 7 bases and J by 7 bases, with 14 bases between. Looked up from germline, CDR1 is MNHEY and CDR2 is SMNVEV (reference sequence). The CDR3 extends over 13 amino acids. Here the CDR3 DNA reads TGTGCCAGCAAGCAGGGGTTTATGCAGCCCCAGCATTTT. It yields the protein CASKQGFMQPQHF.

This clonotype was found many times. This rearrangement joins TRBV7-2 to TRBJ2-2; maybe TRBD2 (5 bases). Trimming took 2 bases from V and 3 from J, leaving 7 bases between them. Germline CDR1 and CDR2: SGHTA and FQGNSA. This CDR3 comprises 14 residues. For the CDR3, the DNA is TGTGCCAGCAGCTTAAGGCGGGACACCGGGGAGCTGTTTTTT. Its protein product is CASSLRRDTGELFF.

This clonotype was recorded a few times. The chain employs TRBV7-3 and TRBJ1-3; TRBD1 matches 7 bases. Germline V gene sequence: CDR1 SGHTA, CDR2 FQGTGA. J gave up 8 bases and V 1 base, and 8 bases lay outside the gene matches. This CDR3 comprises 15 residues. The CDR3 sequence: CASSLNPGGGHTIYF. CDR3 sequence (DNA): TGTGCCAGCAGCTTAAATCCAGGGGGAGGCCACACCATATATTTT.

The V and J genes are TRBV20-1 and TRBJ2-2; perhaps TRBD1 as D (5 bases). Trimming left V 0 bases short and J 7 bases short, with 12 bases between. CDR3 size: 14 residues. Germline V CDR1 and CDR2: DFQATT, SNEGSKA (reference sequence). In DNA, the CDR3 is TGCAGTGCTAGAGATCCGCAGGGTAGCGGGGAGCTGTTTTTT. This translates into CSARDPQGSGELFF.

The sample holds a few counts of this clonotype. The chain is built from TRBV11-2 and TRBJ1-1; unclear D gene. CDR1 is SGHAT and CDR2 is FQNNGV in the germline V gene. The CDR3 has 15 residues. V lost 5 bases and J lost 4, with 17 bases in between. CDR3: CASSTPNLWATEAFF. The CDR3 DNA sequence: TGTGCCAGCAGCACTCCGAACCTATGGGCCACTGAAGCTTTCTTT. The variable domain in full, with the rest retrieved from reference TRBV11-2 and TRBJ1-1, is EAGVAQSPRYKIIEKRQSVAFWCNPISGHATLYWYQQILGQGPKLLIQFQNNGVVDDSQLPKDRFSAERLKGVDSTLKIQPAKLEDSAVYLCASSTPNLWATEAFFGQGTRLTVV.

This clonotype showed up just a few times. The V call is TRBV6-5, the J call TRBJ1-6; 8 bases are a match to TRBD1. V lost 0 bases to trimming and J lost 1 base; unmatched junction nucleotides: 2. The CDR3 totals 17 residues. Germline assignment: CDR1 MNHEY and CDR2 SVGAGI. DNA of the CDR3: TGTGCCAGCAGTTACTCGGACAGGGCTTCCTATAATTCACCCCTCCACTTT. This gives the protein CASSYSDRASYNSPLHF.

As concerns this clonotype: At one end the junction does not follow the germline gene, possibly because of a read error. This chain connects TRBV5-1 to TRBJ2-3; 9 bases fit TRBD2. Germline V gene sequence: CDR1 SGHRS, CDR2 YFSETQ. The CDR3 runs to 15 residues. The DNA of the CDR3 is TGCGCCAGAAGCTTGGGACTAGCTGCCCCAGATACGCAGTATTTT. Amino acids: CARSLGLAAPDTQYF.

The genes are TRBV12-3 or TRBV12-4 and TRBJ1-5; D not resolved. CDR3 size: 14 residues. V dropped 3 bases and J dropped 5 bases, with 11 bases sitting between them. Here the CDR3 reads CASSLRPEYQPQHF. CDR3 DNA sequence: TGTGCCAGCAGTTTGCGGCCAGAGTATCAGCCCCAGCATTTT.

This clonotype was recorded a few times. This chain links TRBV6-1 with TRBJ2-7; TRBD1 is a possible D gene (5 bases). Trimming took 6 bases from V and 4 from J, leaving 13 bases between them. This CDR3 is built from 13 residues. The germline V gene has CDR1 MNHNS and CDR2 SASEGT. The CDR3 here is CASRQETLYEQYV. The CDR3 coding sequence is TGTGCCAGCAGACAGGAAACCCTTTACGAGCAGTACGTC.

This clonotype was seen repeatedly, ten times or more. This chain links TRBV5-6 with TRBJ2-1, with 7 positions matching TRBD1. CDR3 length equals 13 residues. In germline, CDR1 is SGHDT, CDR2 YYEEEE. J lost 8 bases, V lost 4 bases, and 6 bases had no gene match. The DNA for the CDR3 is TGTGCCAGCAGCGGAAACAGGGGATATGAGCAGTTCTTC. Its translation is CASSGNRGYEQFF.

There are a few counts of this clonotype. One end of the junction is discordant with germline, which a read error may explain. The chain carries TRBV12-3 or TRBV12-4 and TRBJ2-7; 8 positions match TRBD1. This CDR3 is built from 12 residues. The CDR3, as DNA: TGTGCCAGCAGTCCCCACACGGGACAGGCTTGCTTC. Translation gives CASSPHTGQACF.

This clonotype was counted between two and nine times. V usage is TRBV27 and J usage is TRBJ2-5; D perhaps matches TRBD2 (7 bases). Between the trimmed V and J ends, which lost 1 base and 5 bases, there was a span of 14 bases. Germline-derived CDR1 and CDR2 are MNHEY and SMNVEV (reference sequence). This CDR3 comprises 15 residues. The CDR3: CASSLYGGRWETQYF. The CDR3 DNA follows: TGTGCCAGCAGTTTATACGGGGGGCGGTGGGAGACCCAGTACTTC.

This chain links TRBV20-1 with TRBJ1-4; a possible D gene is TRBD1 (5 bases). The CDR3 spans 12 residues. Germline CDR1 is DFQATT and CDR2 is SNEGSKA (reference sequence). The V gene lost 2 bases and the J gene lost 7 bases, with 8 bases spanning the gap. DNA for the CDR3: TGCAGTGCTAGACAGGGTCTTGAAAAACTGTTTTTT. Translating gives CSARQGLEKLFF.

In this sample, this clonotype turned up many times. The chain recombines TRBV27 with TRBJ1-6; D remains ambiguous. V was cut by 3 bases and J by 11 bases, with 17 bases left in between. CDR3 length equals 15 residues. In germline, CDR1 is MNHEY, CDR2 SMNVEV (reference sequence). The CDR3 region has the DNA TGTGCCAGCAGTTTCGGCCAGCTAGGGCACACACCCCTCCACTTT. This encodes CASSFGQLGHTPLHF.

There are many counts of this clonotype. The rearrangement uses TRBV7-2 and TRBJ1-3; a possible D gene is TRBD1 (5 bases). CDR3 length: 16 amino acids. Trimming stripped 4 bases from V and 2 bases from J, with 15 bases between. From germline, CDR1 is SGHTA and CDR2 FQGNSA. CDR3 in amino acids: CASSSYRRQAGNTIYF. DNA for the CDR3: TGTGCCAGCAGCTCCTACAGGAGGCAGGCTGGAAACACCATATATTTT.

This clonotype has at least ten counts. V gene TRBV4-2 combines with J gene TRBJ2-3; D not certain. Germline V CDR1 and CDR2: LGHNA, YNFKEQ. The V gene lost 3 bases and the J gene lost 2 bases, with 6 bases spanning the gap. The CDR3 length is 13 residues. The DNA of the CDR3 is TGTGCCAGCAGCCACAGATACACAGATACGCAGTATTTT. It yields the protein CASSHRYTDTQYF.

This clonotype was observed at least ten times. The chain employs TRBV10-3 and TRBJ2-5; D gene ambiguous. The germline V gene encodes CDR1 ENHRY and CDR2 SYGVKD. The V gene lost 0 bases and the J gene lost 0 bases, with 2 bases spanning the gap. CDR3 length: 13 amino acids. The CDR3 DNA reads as TGTGCCATCAGTGAGTCCTACCAAGAGACCCAGTACTTC. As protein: CAISESYQETQYF.

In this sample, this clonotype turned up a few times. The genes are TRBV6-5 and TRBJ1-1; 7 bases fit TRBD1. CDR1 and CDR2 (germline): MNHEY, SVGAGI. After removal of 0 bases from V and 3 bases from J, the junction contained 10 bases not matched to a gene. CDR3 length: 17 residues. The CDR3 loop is CASSYSGPQGVYTEAFF. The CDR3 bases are TGTGCCAGCAGTTACTCGGGCCCCCAGGGGGTATACACTGAAGCTTTCTTT.

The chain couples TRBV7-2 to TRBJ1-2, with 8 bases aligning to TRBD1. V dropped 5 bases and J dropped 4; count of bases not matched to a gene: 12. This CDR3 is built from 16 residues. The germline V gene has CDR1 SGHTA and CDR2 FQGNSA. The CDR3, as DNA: TGTGCCAGCAGCCCGGACTGGGACAGGAGGGGCTATGGCTACACCTTC. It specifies CASSPDWDRRGYGYTF.